The sequence of this T cell receptor (beta chain) was determined in a study of response to subunit inactivated influenza vaccine. Of note for this clonotype: Its antigen is not identified.

Study-wide findings and caveats: It was the authors' suggestion that each seasonal influenza vaccination recruits few new T cells.

TCRdb processed the RT-PCR reads anew with MiXCR; each CDR3 protein has one entry. The table lists 150,000 to 200,000 distinct CDR3 sequences, around a tenth of them singletons, with 35% to 40% in the top ten. Germline V CDR1 and CDR2: SGHDT, YYEEEE. The CDR3 runs to 13 residues. Germline trimming cut 4 bases from V and 11 bases from J; bases unmatched to any gene: 6. The sequencing here drew on CD8+ T cells sorted from PBMCs, taken around 25 months after vaccination. This TCR was sampled from a man between 50 and 69 years old who received an inactivated influenza vaccine. This chain joins TRBV5-6 and TRBJ1-6; TRBD1 matches at 7 bases. The CDR3 region is CASSLQGRPPLHF. CDR3 in DNA: TGTGCCAGCAGCCTACAGGGGAGACCACCCCTCCACTTT.